The subject of this entry is one T cell receptor beta chain. Its antigen is not identified. This specimen belongs to a study of response to subunit inactivated influenza vaccine. Germline V CDR1 and CDR2: MNHEY, SVGEGT. V dropped 7 bases and J dropped 3 bases, with 16 bases sitting between them. There are 14 residues in the CDR3. TCRdb used MiXCR to reprocess the RT-PCR reads, holding one entry per CDR3 protein. This repertoire shows about 540,000 distinct CDR3 sequences, roughly 15% found once; its top ten account for 11%. Findings and limits, study-wide: Seasonal influenza vaccination, on each occasion, was suggested by the authors to recruit few new T cells.

The sequence came from a man between 45 and 60 years old who received an inactivated influenza vaccine. The sample in question was PBMCs from blood, obtained 11 to 12 days after vaccination. This chain connects TRBV6-2 or TRBV6-3 to TRBJ2-7; perhaps TRBD1 as D (5 bases). The CDR3 reads CASKTRQTYYEQYF. The CDR3 bases are TGTGCCAGCAAGACGAGACAGACTTACTACGAGCAGTACTTC.